These 6 T cell receptor beta chains were sequenced from one sample in a study of Graves' ophthalmopathy and Graves' hyperthyroidism. The study amplified TCR beta CDR3 regions using RNA transcripts. A first-round RT-PCR used HTBI primers, followed by a second-round multiplex PCR. Each CDR3 protein is one row after TCRdb ran MiXCR on the multiplex PCR reads. The table has more than 550,000 distinct CDR3 sequences, about two fifths seen once. The sequenced material came from peripheral blood. The receptors were sampled from an adult man with Graves' ophthalmopathy.

This clonotype was observed many times. The CDR3 region has the DNA TGTGCCAGCAGCTTATTCATAGCGGAACACTACGAGCAGTACTTC. This translates into CASSLFIAEHYEQYF. The V gene is TRBV7-8, the J gene TRBJ2-7; possible D gene TRBD2, 6 bases. This CDR3 spans 15 amino acids. V was shortened by 2 bases and J by 3 bases, with 14 bases between the two germline ends. Germline V CDR1 and CDR2: SGHVS, FQNEAQ.

In its sample, this clonotype was seen many times. In DNA, the CDR3 is TGTGCCAGTAGTCTAGCGGGACTAACCTACGAGCAGTACTTC. Protein sequence: CASSLAGLTYEQYF. The rearrangement joins TRBV19 to TRBJ2-7, with 9 positions matching TRBD2. This CDR3 comprises 14 residues. V gave up 5 bases and J gave up 2 bases; unmatched junction bases: 4. Germline assignment: CDR1 LNHDA and CDR2 SQIVND (reference sequence).

This chain links TRBV2 with TRBJ1-5; D is perhaps TRBD1 (5 bases). V was trimmed by 6 bases and J by 13 bases, leaving 19 bases between them. Germline assignment: CDR1 SNHLY and CDR2 FYNNEI. The CDR3 runs 13 residues. The CDR3 region has the DNA TGTGCCAGCAGGCCCACGGACATAAGGGAGCAGCATTTT. Protein sequence: CASRPTDIREQHF.

V usage is TRBV2 and J usage is TRBJ1-3; TRBD1 aligns across 7 bases. CDR1 is SNHLY, CDR2 FYNNEI, per germline. The CDR3 sequence is 12 residues long. Here the CDR3 DNA reads TGTGCGGACAGGTACTCTGGAAACACCATATATTTT. It translates to CADRYSGNTIYF.

This clonotype turned up a few times. At one of its ends the junction is not consistent with the germline gene, which may arise from a read error. This rearrangement joins TRBV5-6 to TRBJ1-1, with 8 bases aligning to TRBD1. This CDR3 is built from 17 residues. The V gene's germline CDR1 is SGHDT and CDR2 YYEEEE. CDR3 DNA sequence: TGTGCCAGCAGTTTGGGGACAGGTTTCCTCATGAACACTGAAGCTTTCTTT. Its translation is CASSLGTGFLMNTEAFF.

This clonotype appeared a few times. The chain's CDR3 is CASSLMGQGSYNSPLHF. In DNA form, the CDR3 reads TGTGCCAGCAGCCTAATGGGACAGGGCTCCTATAATTCACCCCTCCACTTT. This rearrangement joins TRBV5-8 to TRBJ1-6; the match to TRBD1 covers 9 bases. Germline assignment: CDR1 SGHTS and CDR2 YDEGEE. There are 17 residues in the CDR3. The V and J ends lost 4 bases and 0 bases, in that order; junction bases with no gene match: 5.